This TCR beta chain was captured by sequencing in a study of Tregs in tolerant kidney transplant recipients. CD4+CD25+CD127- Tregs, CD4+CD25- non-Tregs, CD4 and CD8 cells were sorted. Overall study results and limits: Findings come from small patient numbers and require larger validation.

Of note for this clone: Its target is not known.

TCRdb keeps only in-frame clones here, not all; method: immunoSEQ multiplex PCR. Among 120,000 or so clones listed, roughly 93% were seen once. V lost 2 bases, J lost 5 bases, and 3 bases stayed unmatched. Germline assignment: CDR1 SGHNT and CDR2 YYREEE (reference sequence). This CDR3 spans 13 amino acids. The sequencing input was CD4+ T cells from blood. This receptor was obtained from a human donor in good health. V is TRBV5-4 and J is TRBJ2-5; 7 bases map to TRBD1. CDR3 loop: CASSLDRVETQYF. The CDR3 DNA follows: TGTGCCAGCAGCTTAGACAGGGTCGAGACCCAGTACTTC.